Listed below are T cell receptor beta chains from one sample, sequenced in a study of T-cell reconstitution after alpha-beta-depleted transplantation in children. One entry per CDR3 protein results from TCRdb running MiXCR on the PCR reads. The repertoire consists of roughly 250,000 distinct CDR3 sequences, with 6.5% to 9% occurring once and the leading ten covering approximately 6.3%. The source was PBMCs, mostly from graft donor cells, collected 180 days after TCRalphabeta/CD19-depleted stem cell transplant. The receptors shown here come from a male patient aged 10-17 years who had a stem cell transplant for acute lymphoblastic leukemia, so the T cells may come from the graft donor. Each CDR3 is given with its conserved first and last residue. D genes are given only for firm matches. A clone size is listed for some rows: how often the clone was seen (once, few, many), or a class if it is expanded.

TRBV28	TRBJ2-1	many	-	CASRIPGTLNNEQFF	TGTGCCAGCAGAATACCCGGGACTCTCAACAATGAGCAGTTCTTC
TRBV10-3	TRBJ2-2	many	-	CAITPNTGELFF	TGTGCCATCACCCCGAACACCGGGGAGCTGTTTTTT
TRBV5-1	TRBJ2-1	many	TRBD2	CASSSDTSGGIDEQFF	TGCGCCAGCAGCTCCGACACTAGCGGGGGGATCGATGAGCAGTTCTTC
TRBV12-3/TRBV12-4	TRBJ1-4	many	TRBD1	CASSRDRGSTNEKLFF	TGTGCCAGCAGTCGGGACAGGGGATCCACTAATGAAAAACTGTTTTTT
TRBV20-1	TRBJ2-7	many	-	CSAPLRPTSSYEQYF	TGCAGTGCCCCTCTCAGGCCAACTAGCTCCTACGAGCAGTACTTC
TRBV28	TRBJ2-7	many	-	CASSPWAQGSYEQYF	TGTGCCAGCAGTCCCTGGGCCCAGGGGTCCTACGAGCAGTACTTC
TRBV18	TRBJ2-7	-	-	CASSPPHRDEQYF	TGTGCCAGCTCACCACCCCACAGGGACGAGCAGTACTTC
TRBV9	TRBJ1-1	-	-	CASSPRGREHRLMNTEAFF	TGTGCCAGCAGCCCCCGGGGGAGGGAACATCGCCTAATGAACACTGAAGCTTTCTTT
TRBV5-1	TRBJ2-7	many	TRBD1	CASSSGQGLPGHVTESSYEQYF	TGCGCCAGCAGCTCTGGACAGGGCTTACCCGGCCATGTAACAGAGAGCTCCTACGAGCAGTACTTC
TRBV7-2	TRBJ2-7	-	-	CASSLAVGPTFYEQYF	TGTGCCAGCAGCTTAGCCGTGGGACCTACCTTCTACGAGCAGTACTTC
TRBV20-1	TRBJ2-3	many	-	CSARVRGTDTQYF	TGCAGTGCTAGAGTAAGGGGCACAGATACGCAGTATTTT
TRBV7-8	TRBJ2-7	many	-	CASSLLNMGWGQYF	TGTGCCAGCAGCCTACTAAACATGGGATGGGGGCAGTACTTC
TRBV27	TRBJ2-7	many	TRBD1	CASSLFRDRVSYEQYF	TGTGCCAGCAGTTTATTCCGGGACAGAGTTTCCTACGAGCAGTACTTC
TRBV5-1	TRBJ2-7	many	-	CASSFGGTLAYEQYF	TGCGCCAGCAGCTTTGGCGGGACACTTGCCTACGAGCAGTACTTC
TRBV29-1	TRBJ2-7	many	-	CSVEDLGSSYEQYF	TGCAGCGTTGAAGATCTAGGCAGCTCCTACGAGCAGTACTTC
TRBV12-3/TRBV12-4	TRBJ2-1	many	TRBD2	CASSDGTSGNYEQFF	TGTGCCAGCAGTGATGGGACTAGCGGGAACTATGAGCAGTTCTTC
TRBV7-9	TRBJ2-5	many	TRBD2	CASTRAGGESGTQYF	TGTGCCAGCACTAGGGCCGGGGGGGAATCTGGGACCCAGTACTTC
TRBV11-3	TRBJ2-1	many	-	CASSAQTVSGQFF	TGTGCCAGCAGCGCCCAAACTGTTTCAGGGCAGTTCTTC
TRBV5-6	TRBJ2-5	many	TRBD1	CATTQTGRETQYF	TGTGCCACCACCCAGACAGGGAGAGAGACCCAGTACTTC
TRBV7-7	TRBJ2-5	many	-	CATAPEVTETQYF	TGTGCTACGGCCCCCGAGGTCACGGAGACCCAGTACTTC
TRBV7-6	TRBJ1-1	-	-	CASSLEGVGATEAFF	TGTGCCAGCAGCTTAGAGGGGGTTGGAGCCACTGAAGCTTTCTTT
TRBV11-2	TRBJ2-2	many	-	CASTPRAGLNTGELFF	TGTGCCAGCACCCCCCGGGCAGGGCTTAACACCGGGGAGCTGTTTTTT
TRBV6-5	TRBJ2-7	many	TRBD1	CASSYGTASEQYF	TGTGCCAGCAGTTACGGGACAGCGTCCGAGCAGTACTTC
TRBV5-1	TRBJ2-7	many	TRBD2	CASSAVLAGGPYEQYF	TGCGCCAGCAGTGCCGTTTTAGCGGGAGGGCCCTACGAGCAGTACTTC